The source of this T cell receptor beta chain is a study of blood T cell repertoires in COVID-19. This clone was found once. Assay used: immunoSEQ multiplex PCR; TCRdb lists only in-frame clones, some missing. The repertoire consists of some 160,000 clones, with around 83% occurring once and the leading ten covering 10% to 15%. The sequence was collected from a man aged 70 or older who had recovered from COVID-19. The sample was peripheral blood.

The CDR3 loop reads CASSLIFPRESGNEQFF. The CDR3 DNA reads as TGTGCCAGCAGTTTAATCTTTCCGAGGGAGTCGGGTAATGAGCAGTTCTTC. The chain uses TRBV27 and TRBJ2-1; tentatively, D is TRBD2 (5 bases). This CDR3 comprises 17 residues. Germline V gene lookup returns CDR1 MNHEY and CDR2 SMNVEV (reference sequence). The V and J ends lost 2 bases and 7 bases respectively, with 21 bases between them.